The T cell receptor beta chain described here comes from a study of cytomegalovirus exposure and HLA in healthy donors. The PCR ran on 60 Vbeta and 13 Jbeta primers. The method was immunoSEQ multiplex PCR; TCRdb's version includes in-frame clones alone and lacks a portion of them. The table lists over 150,000 clones, about 90% of them singletons, with around 0.21% in the top ten. CDR1 is SEHNR, CDR2 FQNEAQ, per germline (reference sequence). The CDR3 loop spans 15 amino acids. V was clipped by 4 bases and J by 0 bases, with 12 bases between them. The chain recombines TRBV7-9 with TRBJ2-5; D gene uncertain. The sequence derives from a girl under two years old in good health and CMV-seronegative. Sequenced: PBMCs. CDR3 protein: CASSSVLSYQETQYF. Written as DNA, the CDR3 is TGTGCCAGCAGCTCGGTGCTATCGTACCAAGAGACCCAGTACTTC. The full variable domain, rest sourced from reference TRBV7-9 and TRBJ2-5, is DTGVSQNPRHKITKRGQNVTFRCDPISEHNRLYWYRQTLGQGPEFLTYFQNEAQLEKSRLLSDRFSAERPKGSFSTLEIQRTEQGDSAMYLCASSSVLSYQETQYFGPGTRLLVL.